This TCR beta chain derives from a study of Graves' ophthalmopathy and Graves' hyperthyroidism listed by TCRdb under 2018. Regarding the research as a whole: Stable hyperthyroidism was defined as no progression to ophthalmopathy within 18 months of follow-up. TCR beta repertoire signatures were used to distinguish Graves' ophthalmopathy from Graves' hyperthyroidism and to predict progression to ophthalmopathy. In total, around 130 blood samples were TCR-sequenced: under 45 ophthalmopathy, under 80 hyperthyroidism and approximately 17 hyperthyroidism-to-ophthalmopathy patients. To explore V-J signatures distinguishing ophthalmopathy from hyperthyroidism, a discovery set of 100 patients (roughly 45 ophthalmopathy, some 57 stable hyperthyroidism) was enrolled. An independent validation cohort comprised 18 hyperthyroidism patients and over 15 patients who later progressed from hyperthyroidism to ophthalmopathy. In about six hyperthyroidism patients, the T-cell repertoires found in thyroid tissue were compared with those found in blood. Following sample collection, hyperthyroidism patients were given methimazole at a starting dose of 30 mg daily, and ophthalmopathy patients were given high-dose intravenous methylprednisolone.

This clonotype was found many times. It has no known antigen specificity. No quality values exist for individual bases; no much larger clone is one base distant. Patients with hyperthyroidism were aged 18 to 65 years, had been newly diagnosed, and had a disease duration of less than 2 months. Anyone with other autoimmune diseases, uncontrolled infections, pregnancy or lactation was excluded from the study. Diagnosis relied on clinical symptoms, serum thyroxine, TRAb, thyroid ultrasound and orbital computed tomography. Total RNA was extracted using Trizol reagent, and RNA quality was checked on an Agilent 2100 Bioanalyzer. V is pruned by 3 bases and J by 4 bases, leaving 13 bases of the junction without a gene match. The CDR3 contains 17 residues, cysteine and phenylalanine counted. The entry retains the CDR3 DNA only, 51 bases that are in frame from base 1. Overall study outcomes, separate from this receptor: In cross-validation, the 13-signature model distinguished ophthalmopathy from stable hyperthyroidism with around 90% sensitivity and about 81% specificity, while in the test set the corresponding values were about 80% and 75%. Among expanded thyroid clonotypes with frequency above 0.001, most also showed up in blood, which suggests that blood repertoires may reflect the thyroid immune response. Sample size was not statistically predetermined, and group allocation was not concealed from the investigators. In validation, the model predicted ophthalmopathy progression with 55% to 71% sensitivity and 72.22% specificity; some 13 predicted patients were CT-confirmed with GO in a median of approximately 6.2 months.

For repertoire sequencing, TCR beta CDR3 regions were amplified from RNA transcripts. HTBI primers and the Qiagen OneStep RT-PCR kit were used in a first-round RT-PCR, which was followed by a second-round multiplex PCR, size selection and purification. The libraries underwent paired-end sequencing with 100 bp reads on an Illumina HiSeq2000. As for how the authors treated the data: SOAPnuke was used to process the reads, removing any read that contained adapters or uncalled bases, had a mean Phred below 15, or lacked an exact match to the constant primer or identifier. COPE v1.2.5 was used to merge high-quality paired reads. Each unique nucleotide sequence was defined as a clonotype, and clonotypes were aligned to IMGT TRB V, D and J references with MiTCR v1.1. Only V-J combinations with frequency above 0.0001 were analysed, covering approximately 99% of repertoires. For each V-J combination, a TCR clonal expansion and chaos score was defined as the ratio of F50 clonal expansion to chaos observed in the TCRdist matrix. Features were reduced by Welch's t-statistics and random forest to about a dozen V-J combinations, which fed a naive Bayes classifier. The Morisita-Horn index was used to measure how similar the thyroid and blood repertoires were. TCRdb reprocessed the public reads (quality trimming at Q25 with fastp, clone calling with MiXCR) and kept in-frame beta chains. Entries that share a CDR3 protein sequence are merged under the most common genes and DNA. These V and J calls originate from TCRdb's pipeline instead of the authors' own analysis. For this sample there are about 600,000 distinct CDR3 sequences; 35% to 45% appear just once. Jointly, the top ten make up 4% to 5% of the sample.

This clonotype originated in an adult man with Graves' hyperthyroidism. Sequencing was done on a sample of peripheral blood or thyroid tissue (not recorded which). The chain is encoded by TRBV12-3 or TRBV12-4 joined to TRBJ2-5; 8 central bases correspond to TRBD2. This receptor has the CDR3 CASSLGRAGGVGETQYF. The bases are TGTGCCAGCAGTTTGGGGCGGGCGGGAGGAGTTGGAGAGACCCAGTACTTC.